This T cell receptor (beta chain) was identified in a study of blood T cell repertoires in COVID-19. Study as a whole: Sites in the United States, Italy and Spain provided acute and convalescent COVID-19 samples. PBMCs, B-cell-depleted T cells, or T cells provided the cDNA or gDNA that made up the material.

Per the germline V gene, CDR1 is LNHDA and CDR2 is SQIVND (reference sequence). The CDR3 consists of 15 residues. V was pared by 1 base and J by 2 bases, with 4 bases of the junction left unmatched. This table comes from immunoSEQ multiplex PCR, and its TCRdb copy is limited to in-frame clones, with some not included. The table records about 150,000 clones, approximately 90% of them present only once. Sequenced material: peripheral blood. The source is a woman aged 55-69 years with active COVID-19. V and J are TRBV19 and TRBJ1-1; TRBD1 agrees at 7 bases. The CDR3 loop reads CASSIGRGLNTEAFF. For the CDR3, the DNA is TGTGCCAGTAGTATAGGGAGGGGGCTTAACACTGAAGCTTTCTTT.